This TCR beta chain was captured by sequencing in a study of PD-1 blockade in classical Hodgkin lymphoma. Study-level points and caveats: The diversity seen at baseline in complete responders resembled that of newly diagnosed patients. CD4+ TCR diversity rose significantly by C4D1, and CD8+ TCR diversity did not. Individuals initiating nivolumab under 1 year after ASCT were excluded.

Measured with immunoSEQ multiplex PCR; TCRdb has only the in-frame clones, and not every one. The sample consists of approximately 73,000 clones, 85% to 95% of them appearing once. In regard to this clone: Antigen: not known.

CDR1 MGHRA and CDR2 YSYEKL come from the germline V gene. The CDR3 has 16 residues. The V and J ends lost 0 bases and 12 bases respectively, with 23 bases between them. Patients all relapsed after autologous stem cell transplantation, and there was variation in brentuximab vedotin exposure. The best responses consisted of complete response, partial response or progressive disease. Sequenced here: peripheral blood mononuclear cells (PBMCs), sampled at baseline. The TCR was taken from a human donor with classical Hodgkin lymphoma. The rearrangement uses TRBV4-1 and TRBJ1-1; a weak D match, TRBD1 (5 bases). CDR3 protein: CASSQDLSLPGTEPFF. The DNA of the CDR3 is TGCGCCAGCAGCCAAGATTTATCCCTTCCCGGGACTGAGCCTTTCTTT.